This TCR beta chain stems from a study of blood T cell repertoires in COVID-19 (TCRdb year 2020). Notes on the research overall: Collaborator samples came from the United States, Italy and Spain and covered acute and convalescent phases of COVID-19. The repertoires were made available in a free public database intended to serve as a resource for research on the immune response to SARS-CoV-2. Where available, HLA class I and class II types were taken from metadata supplied by the sample provider and were not determined by assay-based typing. The prospective study material was composed of cDNA or gDNA derived from T cells, B-cell-depleted T cells, or PBMCs. Samples were obtained from the ongoing ImmuneRACE study (first 160 participants) and from over 1,000 subjects provided by 6 global collaborators. The dataset comprised deeply sampled blood TCRbeta repertoires from subjects exposed to, actively infected with, or recovered from COVID-19. A de-identified subject ID, COVID-19 status, age in years and sex were almost always included in the sample metadata. Here is what the overall study found, with its caveats: Clinical and demographic metadata were provided uncurated, with the amount varying by source and participant.

On this clone: The target of this receptor is not known. No base qualities exist here, and no much larger clone lies one base off it.

TCRbeta CDR3 regions were amplified from genomic DNA using the immunoSEQ Assay, a bias-controlled multiplex PCR. Turning to the authors' computational methods: Within the assay, amplification of reference gene primers was used to estimate how many nucleated cells each sample contained. To quantify the absolute abundance of each unique TCRbeta CDR3 rearrangement, sequence reads were collapsed and filtered. For each sample, productive Simpson clonality was calculated as the square root of Simpson's diversity index over productive rearrangements. The table comes from immuneACCESS by way of TCRdb, which keeps in-frame sequences with V and J called. Part of the clones is missing from these tables; in studies checked, under half for an unresolved V gene and the rest for unknown reasons. Clonal size and the V and J genes are those of that table, whereas D and trimming came from the DNA. This sample has around 130,000 clones in its table, and about 77% of those were observed once. Around 18% of the sample is held by the ten biggest clonotypes.

Each collaborating institution followed its own protocols to collect whole blood in K2EDTA tubes. For TCRbeta analysis, collaborators shipped samples as frozen whole blood, isolated PBMCs, or DNA extracted from either of those sample types. Cut back by 4 bases and 0 bases, the V and J ends lie 9 bases apart. Based on the germline V gene, the CDR1 and CDR2 sequences are KGHSH and LQKENI. The CDR3 holds 15 amino acids from the cysteine to the phenylalanine. Only CDR3 DNA is held: 45 bases, read in frame from base 1. The sequence was collected from a man older than 75 with acute or convalescent COVID-19. Recombination joined TRBV18 with TRBJ2-2; the D gene is unclear. Sample: peripheral blood. The CDR3 here reads CASSRGLSNTGELFF. DNA sequence: TGTGCCAGCTCACGCGGTCTCTCGAACACCGGGGAGCTGTTTTTT.